This T cell receptor beta chain derives from a study of OX40 agonist ivuxolimab in advanced cancers. The V gene lost 7 bases and the J gene lost 2 bases, with 20 bases spanning the gap. The CDR3 sequence is 16 residues long. Germline CDR1 SGHTS, CDR2 YDEGEE. Study conclusions and caveats: Nonresponders, in some cases, also had low normalized T-cell clonal expansion. Among T cells, CD8+ cells averaged more expanded clones than CD4+ cells. At 0.1 to 3.0 mg/kg, CD4+ and CD8+ blood T cells expanded clonally by week 6.

Points on this clone: Its antigen is unknown.

TCRdb's copy holds only in-frame clones and misses some; the assay was immunoSEQ multiplex PCR. The data contain under 45,000 clones, approximately 80% of them singletons. The rearrangement links TRBV5-8 to TRBJ2-3; possibly TRBD2 for D (6 bases). The source was CD4+ or CD8+ T cells sorted from blood, collected in a trial of the OX40 agonist ivuxolimab. The sequence was collected from an adult with an advanced solid tumor such as melanoma, head and neck, liver or kidney cancer. CDR3 sequence: CASQKGAGTFTDTQYF. As DNA, the CDR3 is TGTGCCAGCCAAAAAGGCGCCGGGACTTTCACAGATACGCAGTATTTT. The whole variable domain, filled in from reference TRBV5-8 and TRBJ2-3, reads EAGVTQSPTHLIKTRGQQATLRCSPISGHTSVYWYQQALGLGLQFLLWYDEGEERNRGNFPPRFSGRQFPNYSSELNVNALELEDSALYLCASQKGAGTFTDTQYFGPGTRLTVL.